Listed below are T cell receptor beta chains from one sample, sequenced in a study of blood T cells in healthy people across ages. TCRdb called the 5' RACE reads again in MiXCR, with one record for every CDR3 protein. The sample consists of some 790,000 distinct CDR3 sequences, roughly 26% of them appearing once. Sequenced sample: blood. The receptor source for this set is a woman of 80 years or more in good health. Each CDR3 is given with its conserved first and last residue. D genes are given only for firm matches. Clone size, where shown, is once, few, many, or a class for clones that have expanded.

TRBJ2-6 | TRBV6-6 | many | NA | TGTGCCAGCAGTTTGGGCGGCCGCTCTGGGGCCAACGTCCTGACTTTC | CASSLGGRSGANVLTF
TRBJ1-3 | TRBV28 | NA | NA | TGTGCCAGCAGTCCCTGGACAGTCTACGGAAACACCATATATTTT | CASSPWTVYGNTIYF
TRBJ2-5 | TRBV24-1 | many | NA | TGTGCCACCAGTGATAATGGACAGCAAGAGACCCAGTACTTC | CATSDNGQQETQYF
TRBJ2-1 | TRBV7-2 | NA | NA | TGTGCCAGCAGCTTAGGAGGGGGCGGGGGGAGCTATGAGCAGTTCTTC | CASSLGGGGGSYEQFF
TRBJ2-7 | TRBV7-2 | few | TRBD2 | TGTGCCAGCAGTAGGACTAGCGGGGGGCACAGCTCCTACGAGCAGTACTTC | CASSRTSGGHSSYEQYF
TRBJ1-5 | TRBV20-1 | many | NA | TGCAGTGCAACCGGGACGAACGTCGGCAATCAGCCCCAGCATTTT | CSATGTNVGNQPQHF
TRBJ2-5 | TRBV7-2 | many | NA | TGTGCCAGCAGCAAACTAGGGGTAGAGACCCAGTACTTC | CASSKLGVETQYF
TRBJ2-1 | TRBV12-3/TRBV12-4 | few | NA | TGTGCCAGCAGTTTGCGCGCGGGCAATGAGCAGTTCTTC | CASSLRAGNEQFF
TRBJ2-7 | TRBV29-1 | once | NA | TGCAGCGTTGAAGACGAATACTCCTACGAGCAGTACTTC | CSVEDEYSYEQYF
TRBJ1-4 | TRBV5-1 | NA | NA | TGCGCCTCCGGCGCACAGGGTGTTTCAACTAATGAAAAACTGTTTTTT | CASGAQGVSTNEKLFF
TRBJ2-1 | TRBV7-9 | many | NA | TGTGCCAGCAGCTTAGGGGGATTAACTTACAATGAGCAGTTCTTC | CASSLGGLTYNEQFF
TRBJ1-6 | TRBV25-1 | few | NA | TGTGCCAGCAACCCAGGGGTATATAATTCACCCCTCCACTTT | CASNPGVYNSPLHF
TRBJ2-7 | TRBV29-1 | NA | TRBD2 | TGCAGCGTTGAAGGGGCGGGGGGGCTCGACGAGCAGTACTTC | CSVEGAGGLDEQYF
TRBJ2-1 | TRBV7-2 | NA | TRBD1 | TGTGCCAGCAGCTTTGGGACAGGTGAGCAGTTCTTC | CASSFGTGEQFF
TRBJ1-6 | TRBV5-1 | many | TRBD1 | TGCGCCAGCAGCTTGGAAGGATTGCTATGGAGACAGGGGGATTCAGCCCTCCACTTT | CASSLEGLLWRQGDSALHF
TRBJ2-5 | TRBV6-5 | NA | NA | TGTGCCAGCAGTTACGGGCTCCACCAAATAACAGAGACCCAGTACTTC | CASSYGLHQITETQYF
TRBJ2-4 | TRBV7-2 | NA | NA | TGTGCCAGCAGCTCACAGGGAGGCTACATTCAGTACTTC | CASSSQGGYIQYF
TRBJ2-1 | TRBV7-2 | NA | NA | TGTGCCAGCACTGGGGGCGCGCGCTACAATGAGCAGTTCTTC | CASTGGARYNEQFF
TRBJ2-1 | TRBV5-1 | many | NA | TGCGCCAGCAGCTTGGTGGGGGGGCAGTACAATGAGCAGTTCTTC | CASSLVGGQYNEQFF
TRBJ1-5 | TRBV6-2/TRBV6-3 | few | TRBD1 | TGTGCCAGCGTGGACAGGGGCAATCAGCCCCAGCATTTT | CASVDRGNQPQHF
TRBJ1-5 | TRBV20-1 | many | NA | TGCAGTGCTATTAACCCCATCCTTGGGAATCAGCCCCAGCATTTT | CSAINPILGNQPQHF
TRBJ2-3 | TRBV6-2/TRBV6-3 | many | NA | TGTGCCAGCAGTTCGACTACACGGAGGGGCACAGATACGCAGTATTTT | CASSSTTRRGTDTQYF
TRBJ2-2 | TRBV12-3/TRBV12-4 | NA | NA | TGTGCCAGCAGTTTGAGGACATCGAACACCGGGGAGCTGTTTTTT | CASSLRTSNTGELFF
TRBJ2-1 | TRBV5-4 | many | TRBD2 | TGTGCCAGCAGCTTGGTCGGCGCGGGGGCCTACAATGAGCAGTTCTTC | CASSLVGAGAYNEQFF
TRBJ2-5 | TRBV20-1 | NA | TRBD1 | TGCAGTGCTAAACTCACAGGGGGGCAAGAGACCCAGTACTTC | CSAKLTGGQETQYF
TRBJ1-1 | TRBV7-8 | NA | NA | TGTGCCAGCAGCTGGGGACGGAGGGGGACTGAAGCTTTCTTT | CASSWGRRGTEAFF
TRBJ2-5 | TRBV9 | many | NA | TGTGCCAGCAGCCCGGGGCCGGCAGAGACCCAGTACTTC | CASSPGPAETQYF